The clone carrying this T cell receptor (beta chain) was picked up many times. Its antigen is as yet unknown. Template material for amplifying TCR beta CDR3 regions consisted of RNA transcripts. HTBI primers were used for first-round RT-PCR of the TCR CDR3. TCRdb ran MiXCR on the multiplex PCR reads and lists one entry per CDR3 protein. This sample has under 550,000 distinct CDR3 sequences; around 20% occur once, and the top ten carry less than 55%. Thyroid ultrasound, orbital computed tomography, clinical symptoms, and serum thyroxine and TRAb underpinned diagnoses. These data come from a study of T cells in Graves' hyperthyroidism and ophthalmopathy. Notes on the study in general: Using 13 V-J features, a model discriminated ophthalmopathy from stable hyperthyroidism. Ophthalmopathy was model-predicted a median around 6.1 months pre-onset.

This TCR came from a man aged 35-49 years with Graves' ophthalmopathy. Sequencing used blood.

In DNA, the CDR3 is TGCGCCAGCAGCTTGGGAGCTCACAGGGGGTTAGCCAAAAACATTCAGTACTTC. Protein sequence: CASSLGAHRGLAKNIQYF. The V and J genes are TRBV5-1 and TRBJ2-4; 8 nucleotides agree with TRBD1. V lost 0 bases, J lost 0 bases, and 8 bases stayed unmatched. Germline V gene sequence: CDR1 SGHRS, CDR2 YFSETQ. The CDR3 is 18 amino acids.